This is a list of T cell receptor beta chains from one sample in a study of CD8 T cells in ankylosing spondylitis. One entry per CDR3 protein results from TCRdb running MiXCR on the 5' RACE reads. The sample consists of over 100,000 distinct CDR3 sequences, 6.5% to 9% of them appearing once. Input material: blood, either unsorted or a sorted T cell fraction (not recorded which). All receptors come from a male donor with ankylosing spondylitis or in good health (not recorded which). Each CDR3 is given with its conserved first and last residue. The order of the fields is clone size, V gene, D gene, J gene, CDR3 DNA, CDR3 protein. The D gene is left open where the match is weak. Clone size appears in some rows only: once, few, many, or a class for an expanded clone.

clone size: .; V gene: TRBV7-3; D gene: .; J gene: TRBJ2-3; CDR3 DNA: TGTGCCAGCAGCTTAAGTCGGGGGTTCGGAGATACGCAGTATTTT; CDR3 protein: CASSLSRGFGDTQYF
clone size: .; V gene: TRBV20-1; D gene: TRBD1; J gene: TRBJ2-7; CDR3 DNA: TGCAGTGCTAAAGCGAGGCAGGGGGCGTTCGCCGAGCAGTACTTC; CDR3 protein: CSAKARQGAFAEQYF
clone size: many; V gene: TRBV18; D gene: .; J gene: TRBJ2-5; CDR3 DNA: TGTGCCAGCTCCCCCAGGGCGGAACAAGAGACCCAGTACTTC; CDR3 protein: CASSPRAEQETQYF
clone size: many; V gene: TRBV27; D gene: .; J gene: TRBJ2-2; CDR3 DNA: TGTGCCAGCACCGCAAAAGGGGTGTACACCGGGGAGCTGTTTTTT; CDR3 protein: CASTAKGVYTGELFF
clone size: many; V gene: TRBV2; D gene: TRBD1; J gene: TRBJ2-1; CDR3 DNA: TGTGCCAGCAGTCTAACGACAGGGTCCTACAATGAGCAGTTCTTC; CDR3 protein: CASSLTTGSYNEQFF
clone size: many; V gene: TRBV20-1; D gene: TRBD2; J gene: TRBJ2-7; CDR3 DNA: TGCAGTGCGCGGACTAGCGGCCTCTACGAGCAGTACTTC; CDR3 protein: CSARTSGLYEQYF
clone size: .; V gene: TRBV7-2; D gene: TRBD1; J gene: TRBJ1-6; CDR3 DNA: TGTGCCAGCACCCCGACAGGGAGGTCACCCCTCCACTTT; CDR3 protein: CASTPTGRSPLHF
clone size: few; V gene: TRBV20-1; D gene: TRBD1; J gene: TRBJ2-7; CDR3 DNA: TGCAGTGCTAGAGATTATAGGGGGCGCGGGTACGAGCAGTACTTC; CDR3 protein: CSARDYRGRGYEQYF
clone size: many; V gene: TRBV20-1; D gene: TRBD1; J gene: TRBJ1-1; CDR3 DNA: TGCAGTGCTCGCCACGGGACAGCCAATGAAGCTTTCTTT; CDR3 protein: CSARHGTANEAFF
clone size: many; V gene: TRBV7-6; D gene: TRBD2; J gene: TRBJ2-5; CDR3 DNA: TGTGCTTCTAGTGGGAGGGCTAGGAGTCAAGAGACCCAGTACTTC; CDR3 protein: CASSGRARSQETQYF
clone size: many; V gene: TRBV3-1; D gene: .; J gene: TRBJ2-2; CDR3 DNA: TGTGCCAGCAGCCATACGAGCACCGGGGAGCTGTTTTTT; CDR3 protein: CASSHTSTGELFF
clone size: many; V gene: TRBV7-2; D gene: .; J gene: TRBJ2-1; CDR3 DNA: TGTGCCAGCAGCATACGATTTGAGCAGTTCTTC; CDR3 protein: CASSIRFEQFF
clone size: many; V gene: TRBV28; D gene: TRBD1; J gene: TRBJ1-6; CDR3 DNA: TGTGCCAGCAGTGACGGACAGGGCAACTCACCCCTCCACTTT; CDR3 protein: CASSDGQGNSPLHF
clone size: many; V gene: TRBV7-9; D gene: .; J gene: TRBJ2-7; CDR3 DNA: TGTGCCAGCAGCTTAGCGTTGAGGGATAAGCAGTACTTC; CDR3 protein: CASSLALRDKQYF
clone size: .; V gene: TRBV28; D gene: TRBD1; J gene: TRBJ2-7; CDR3 DNA: TGTGCCAGCAGTTCCCCCTGTCCAGGGGGAACCTACGAGCAGTACTTC; CDR3 protein: CASSSPCPGGTYEQYF
clone size: many; V gene: TRBV12-3/TRBV12-4; D gene: .; J gene: TRBJ2-1; CDR3 DNA: TGTGCCAGCACCCCTGGGGACCTCTACAATGAGCAGTTCTTC; CDR3 protein: CASTPGDLYNEQFF